Listed here are 32 T cell receptor beta chains from one sample, sequenced in a study of radiation and T cells in renal cell carcinoma. Time point specified: blood 2 weeks post-SBRT. Treatment here: 15 Gy SBRT to primary tumor, nephrectomy 4 weeks later. Clones were read by immunoSEQ multiplex PCR, and TCRdb kept only the in-frame ones, dropping some. Altogether around 70,000 clones are present, about 80% being singletons, with the ten largest covering approximately 6.4%. The sample in question was blood, obtained from a patient whose treatment included radiotherapy and nephrectomy. These receptors originate from a man aged 55 to 69 with renal cell carcinoma.

This chain links TRBV6-1 with TRBJ1-5, with no clear D. The V gene lost 3 bases and the J gene lost 6 bases, with 12 bases spanning the gap. Per the germline V gene, CDR1 is MNHNS and CDR2 is SASEGT. This CDR3 has 14 amino acids. The CDR3 spells CASSDLAVGQPQHF. The DNA for the CDR3 is TGTGCCAGCAGTGATCTCGCAGTAGGTCAGCCCCAGCATTTT.

This chain connects TRBV7-9 to TRBJ1-4; TRBD1 aligns across 8 bases. Germline V gene sequence: CDR1 SEHNR, CDR2 FQNEAQ (reference sequence). V dropped 4 bases and J dropped 7; count of bases not matched to a gene: 5. This CDR3 has 14 amino acids. The CDR3 DNA is TGTGCCAGCAGCTCTAGACAGGGGACTGAAAAACTGTTTTTT. Translation gives CASSSRQGTEKLFF.

In this sample, this clone turned up a few times. The chain combines TRBV11-2 with TRBJ2-3, with D possibly being TRBD2 (5 bases). This CDR3 has 13 amino acids. Germline V lookup: CDR1 SGHAT, CDR2 FQNNGV. V was trimmed by 3 bases and J by 7 bases, leaving 11 bases between them. The CDR3 DNA reads as TGTGCCAGCAGCTTTTTACTAGAGAATACGCAGTATTTT. This sequence encodes CASSFLLENTQYF. Filled out from reference TRBV11-2 and TRBJ2-3, the complete variable domain reads EAGVAQSPRYKIIEKRQSVAFWCNPISGHATLYWYQQILGQGPKLLIQFQNNGVVDDSQLPKDRFSAERLKGVDSTLKIQPAKLEDSAVYLCASSFLLENTQYFGPGTRLTVL.

This clone was detected a few times. The V gene is TRBV6-1, the J gene TRBJ2-7, with D perhaps given as TRBD1 or TRBD2 (5 bases each). V lost 7 bases and J lost 4, with 11 bases in between. Per germline, CDR1 MNHNS and CDR2 SASEGT. The CDR3 consists of 12 residues. CDR3 sequence (DNA): TGTGCCAGCACCCGAGGGGAGTACGAGCAGTACTTC. It specifies CASTRGEYEQYF.

V gene TRBV19 combines with J gene TRBJ2-5; possibly TRBD2 for D (5 bases). Germline assignment: CDR1 LNHDA and CDR2 SQIVND (reference sequence). The length of the CDR3 is 15 residues. Trimming stripped 5 bases from V and 4 bases from J, with 17 bases between. CDR3 sequence reads: CASSSLVGGGETQYF. CDR3 coding DNA: TGTGCCAGTAGTTCCCTGGTCGGTGGAGGAGAGACCCAGTACTTC. The full variable domain, in which reference TRBV19 and TRBJ2-5 provide the parts outside the CDR3, is DGGITQSPKYLFRKEGQNVTLSCEQNLNHDAMYWYRQDPGQGLRLIYYSQIVNDFQKGDIAEGYSVSREKKESFPLTVTSAQKNPTAFYLCASSSLVGGGETQYFGPGTRLLVL.

V is TRBV28 and J is TRBJ1-1; 8 bases align to TRBD1. V gave up 3 bases and J gave up 1 base; unmatched junction bases: 13. Germline CDR1 is MDHEN and CDR2 is SYDVKM. CDR3 length: 18 residues. CDR3 sequence: CASSFPLLVGTGNTEAFF. The CDR3 bases are TGTGCCAGCAGTTTCCCGCTCCTGGTGGGGACAGGGAACACTGAAGCTTTCTTT.

V and J are TRBV28 and TRBJ2-5; D uncertain. CDR1 and CDR2 from the germline V gene are MDHEN and SYDVKM. The CDR3 covers 14 residues. Trimming stripped 3 bases from V and 1 base from J, with 9 bases between. CDR3 sequence reads: CASSFEPSQETQYF. In DNA form, the CDR3 reads TGTGCCAGCAGTTTCGAGCCTAGCCAAGAGACCCAGTACTTC.

V and J are TRBV2 and TRBJ2-2, with D unresolved. The V and J ends lost 3 bases and 5 bases respectively, with 10 bases between them. The CDR3 loop spans 14 amino acids. From germline, CDR1 is SNHLY and CDR2 FYNNEI. The CDR3 sequence: CASSDQGQTGELFF. Written as DNA, the CDR3 is TGTGCCAGCAGTGACCAAGGTCAAACCGGGGAGCTGTTTTTT. The whole variable domain, remainder taken from reference TRBV2 and TRBJ2-2, is EPEVTQTPSHQVTQMGQEVILRCVPISNHLYFYWYRQILGQKVEFLVSFYNNEISEKSEIFDDQFSVERPDGSNFTLKIRSTKLEDSAMYFCASSDQGQTGELFFGEGSRLTVL.

V usage is TRBV27 and J usage is TRBJ1-1; TRBD1 aligns across 7 bases. The germline CDR1 and CDR2 sequences are MNHEY and SMNVEV (reference sequence). Trimming removed 2 bases from V and 4 bases from J; junction bases left unmatched: 4. The CDR3 has 14 residues. Written as DNA, the CDR3 is TGTGCCAGCAGTTTAACAGGGGCGTTCACTGAAGCTTTCTTT. It specifies CASSLTGAFTEAFF.

This chain uses TRBV15 with TRBJ1-2; 8 bases line up with TRBD1. The CDR3 has 15 amino acids. Germline lookup yields CDR1 LNHNV and CDR2 YYDKDF (reference sequence). J was trimmed by 4 bases and V by 0 bases; bases with no gene match: 4. Written as DNA, the CDR3 is TGTGCCACCAGCAGAGATCAGGGGGCGGCCTATGGCTACACCTTC. Translating it yields CATSRDQGAAYGYTF.

V gene TRBV4-2 combines with J gene TRBJ2-7; a possible D gene is TRBD1 (6 bases). CDR1 and CDR2 (germline): LGHNA, YNFKEQ. Trimming pared 4 bases from V and 1 base from J, leaving 17 bases between. This CDR3 is built from 16 residues. The CDR3 here is CASSPTGREASYEQYF. CDR3 DNA sequence: TGTGCCAGCAGCCCGACAGGTCGAGAGGCATCCTACGAGCAGTACTTC.

This clone was recorded at least ten times. V usage is TRBV27 and J usage is TRBJ2-7, with 7 bases matching TRBD1. Germline CDR1 reads MNHEY; CDR2 reads SMNVEV (reference sequence). The CDR3 covers 14 residues. V lost 6 bases and J lost 2; bases outside the gene matches: 7. The CDR3 nucleotides read TGTGCCAGCAGAAACGGACAGGTTGCCTACGAGCAGTACTTC. Amino acid sequence: CASRNGQVAYEQYF.

CDR3 loop: CASSGSPRGTQYF. CDR3 DNA sequence: TGTGCCAGCAGCGGCAGTCCTCGTGGTACGCAGTATTTT. The rearrangement joins TRBV7-2 to TRBJ2-3; D gene unclear. CDR1 SGHTA and CDR2 FQGNSA come from the germline V gene. Trimming removed 5 bases from V and 8 bases from J, with 14 bases in between. This CDR3 is 13 amino acids long.

Points on this clone: One end of the junction does not line up with germline, which may come from a read error. The chain has TRBV9 and TRBJ2-2, with D possibly being TRBD2 (6 bases). The CDR3 contains 15 residues. Germline V gene sequence: CDR1 SGDLS, CDR2 YYNGEE. The CDR3 bases are TGTGCCAGCAACGTAGGAGGGACGAGCACCGGGGAGCTGTTTTTT. It codes for CASNVGGTSTGELFF.

The chain recombines TRBV10-1 with TRBJ1-2, with unresolved D. CDR3 length: 13 amino acids. Trimming pared 0 bases from V and 4 bases from J, leaving 6 bases between. CDR1 WNHNN and CDR2 SYGVQD come from the germline V gene (reference sequence). CDR3 loop: CASSESGSYGYTF. The CDR3 nucleotides read TGCGCCAGCAGTGAGTCCGGGTCCTATGGCTACACCTTC.

This chain links TRBV27 with TRBJ2-2, with D possibly being TRBD1 (5 bases). The CDR3 is 15 amino acids. The V end lost 3 bases, the J end lost 1 base, and 9 bases lay between the germline ends. CDR1 and CDR2 (germline): MNHEY, SMNVEV (reference sequence). The CDR3 loop reads CASSLGQGNTGELFF. The CDR3 nucleotides read TGTGCCAGCAGTTTGGGGCAGGGGAACACCGGGGAGCTGTTTTTT.

The gene calls are TRBV4-2 and TRBJ1-2; D is unclear. The CDR3 is 14 residues long. Germline-derived CDR1 and CDR2 are LGHNA and YNFKEQ. V lost 0 bases, J lost 4 bases, and 9 bases lay in between. The DNA of the CDR3 is TGTGCCAGCAGCCAAGAGCGGGAGCGCTATGGCTACACCTTC. Encoded protein: CASSQERERYGYTF.

V gene TRBV10-1 combines with J gene TRBJ2-3; 9 nucleotides line up with TRBD2. Trimming removed 6 bases from V and 5 bases from J; junction bases left unmatched: 9. The CDR3 has 15 amino acids. Germline CDR1 WNHNN, CDR2 SYGVQD (reference sequence). The CDR3 DNA sequence: TGCGCCAGCAGCACCTCTAGCGGGATGGGAGATACGCAGTATTTT. Amino acid sequence: CASSTSSGMGDTQYF.

The rearrangement links TRBV5-1 to TRBJ2-1, with 8 bases identical to TRBD2. Looked up from germline, CDR1 is SGHRS and CDR2 is YFSETQ. The ends lost 1 base at V and 4 bases at J; junction bases unmatched: 4. This CDR3 spans 15 amino acids. CDR3 in DNA: TGCGCCAGCAGCTTGACGGGAGGGGGTTACAATGAGCAGTTCTTC. The encoded protein is CASSLTGGGYNEQFF.

The J gene is TRBJ2-6, the V gene TRBV11-3; D gene ambiguous. V was cut by 3 bases and J by 8 bases, with 11 bases left in between. This CDR3 has 14 amino acids. Germline CDR1 and CDR2: SGHNT and YENEEA. CDR3 DNA: TGTGCCAGCAGCTTGGATGGCAGCCCCAACGTCCTGACTTTC. Amino acids: CASSLDGSPNVLTF.

The chain joins TRBV5-5 to TRBJ2-2, with 9 positions matching TRBD2. This CDR3 has 15 residues. Germline V gives CDR1 SGHKS, CDR2 YYEKEE (reference sequence). Unmatched junction bases numbered 4, after V lost 2 bases and J lost 5 bases. The CDR3 DNA reads as TGTGCCAGCAGCTTTGCAGCGGGAGGTACCGGGGAGCTGTTTTTT. It translates to CASSFAAGGTGELFF.

The V and J genes are TRBV9 and TRBJ2-3; 8 bases fit TRBD2. Trimming took 0 bases from V and 5 from J; bases not matched to a gene: 11. Germline V gives CDR1 SGDLS, CDR2 YYNGEE. This CDR3 is built from 17 residues. CDR3 DNA sequence: TGTGCCAGCAGCGTAGCTTTTCCCGACGCGGGGGGAGATACGCAGTATTTT. Translating gives CASSVAFPDAGGDTQYF.

The chain recombines TRBV2 with TRBJ2-5; no reliable D call. The CDR3 contains 12 residues. The germline V gene has CDR1 SNHLY and CDR2 FYNNEI. V lost 6 bases and J lost 2, with 7 bases in between. In nucleotides, the CDR3 is TGTGCCAGCAGCGGACCTCAAGAGACCCAGTACTTC. It is translated as CASSGPQETQYF.

V usage is TRBV4-1 and J usage is TRBJ2-7; 8 bases agree with TRBD2. With V trimmed by 5 bases and J by 0 bases, 6 bases remained unmatched. CDR3 length equals 15 residues. CDR1 is MGHRA, CDR2 YSYEKL, per germline. The CDR3 DNA is TGCGCCAGCAGCTATATGGCGGGGGGCTCCTACGAGCAGTACTTC. Translated: CASSYMAGGSYEQYF.

The chain couples TRBV5-1 to TRBJ2-2, with 11 bases that match TRBD1. The germline gives CDR1 SGHRS, CDR2 YFSETQ. This CDR3 is built from 20 residues. V lost 4 bases and J lost 0; bases outside the gene matches: 14. CDR3: CASSNFGQGANPANTGELFF. The CDR3 nucleotides read TGCGCCAGCAGCAACTTCGGACAGGGGGCGAACCCCGCGAACACCGGGGAGCTGTTTTTT.

The chain joins TRBV7-3 to TRBJ2-1; D ambiguous. Per germline, CDR1 SGHTA and CDR2 FQGTGA. V shed 4 bases and J shed 4 bases, with 8 bases lying between them. CDR3 length: 13 residues. The CDR3 DNA reads as TGTGCCAGCAGCTCGGACGCATACAATGAGCAGTTCTTC. It yields the protein CASSSDAYNEQFF. Full variable domain (rest looked up from reference TRBV7-3 and TRBJ2-1): GAGVSQTPSNKVTEKGKYVELRCDPISGHTALYWYRQSLGQGPEFLIYFQGTGAADDSGLPNDRFFAVRPEGSVSTLKIQRTERGDSAVYLCASSSDAYNEQFFGPGTRLTVL.

The CDR3 DNA follows: TGTGCCAGCAGTGGTCGGAACACAGATACGCAGTATTTT. Protein: CASSGRNTDTQYF. The rearrangement links TRBV25-1 to TRBJ2-3, with D uncertain. The germline V gene encodes CDR1 MGHDK and CDR2 SYGVNS. The CDR3 is 13 amino acids. The V and J ends lost 4 bases and 2 bases respectively, with 7 bases between them.

The CDR3 sequence: CASSQGAVRGANVLTF. Here the CDR3 DNA reads TGCGCCAGCAGCCAAGGAGCTGTGCGCGGGGCCAACGTCCTGACTTTC. The chain uses TRBV4-3 and TRBJ2-6; D gene unclear. CDR1 is LGHNA and CDR2 is YSLEER in the germline V gene. The CDR3 loop spans 16 amino acids. V lost 1 base and J lost 4, with 11 bases in between.

This CDR3 reads CASSYGPGTGLNEQFF. The CDR3 region has the DNA TGTGCCAGCAGTTATGGGCCCGGGACAGGGTTGAATGAGCAGTTCTTC. The V call is TRBV6-5, the J call TRBJ2-1, with TRBD1 matching 9 bases. The germline CDR1 and CDR2 sequences are MNHEY and SVGAGI. J was trimmed by 7 bases and V by 3 bases; bases with no gene match: 10. There are 16 residues in the CDR3.

V usage is TRBV6-1 and J usage is TRBJ2-1; 7 positions agree with TRBD2. CDR3 length: 16 residues. Germline CDR1 reads MNHNS; CDR2 reads SASEGT. Trimming took 2 bases from V and 4 from J; bases not matched to a gene: 8. The CDR3 DNA is TGTGCCAGCAGTGAAACCCAGCGGGGACCGTACAATGAGCAGTTCTTC. It yields the protein CASSETQRGPYNEQFF.

Here the CDR3 DNA reads TGTGCCAGTACCCTCCCGGGGGTAAACACTGAAGCTTTCTTT. Protein product: CASTLPGVNTEAFF. The V and J genes are TRBV19 and TRBJ1-1; weak D call: TRBD1 (5 bases). Germline CDR1 reads LNHDA; CDR2 reads SQIVND (reference sequence). V dropped 7 bases and J dropped 2 bases, with 14 bases sitting between them. This CDR3 has 14 residues.

This chain connects TRBV29-1 to TRBJ2-2; the D gene could be TRBD1 or TRBD2 (6 bases each). Germline lookup yields CDR1 SQVTM and CDR2 ANQGSEA. V dropped 6 bases and J dropped 4 bases, with 15 bases sitting between them. The CDR3 contains 14 residues. CDR3 sequence (DNA): TGCAGCGTCGGCGCTGGGGGGCTCACCGGGGAGCTGTTTTTT. Its protein product is CSVGAGGLTGELFF.